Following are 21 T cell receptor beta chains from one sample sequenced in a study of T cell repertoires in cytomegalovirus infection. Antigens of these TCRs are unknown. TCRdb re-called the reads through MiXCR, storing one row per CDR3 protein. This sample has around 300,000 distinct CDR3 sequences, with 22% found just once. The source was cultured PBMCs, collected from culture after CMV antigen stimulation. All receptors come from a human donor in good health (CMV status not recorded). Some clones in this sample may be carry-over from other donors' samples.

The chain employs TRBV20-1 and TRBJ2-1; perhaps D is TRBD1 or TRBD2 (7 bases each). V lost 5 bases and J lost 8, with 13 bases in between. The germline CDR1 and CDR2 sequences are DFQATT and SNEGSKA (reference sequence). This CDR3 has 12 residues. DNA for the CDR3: TGCAGTGCTGGCCAGGGGGGGGATGAGCAGTTCTTC. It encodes CSAGQGGDEQFF.

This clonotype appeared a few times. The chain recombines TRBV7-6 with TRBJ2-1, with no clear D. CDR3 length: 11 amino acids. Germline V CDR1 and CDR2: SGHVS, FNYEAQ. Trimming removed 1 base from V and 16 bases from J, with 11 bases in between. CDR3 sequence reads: CASSLVDHRFF. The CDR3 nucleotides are TGTGCCAGCAGCTTAGTCGACCACCGTTTCTTC.

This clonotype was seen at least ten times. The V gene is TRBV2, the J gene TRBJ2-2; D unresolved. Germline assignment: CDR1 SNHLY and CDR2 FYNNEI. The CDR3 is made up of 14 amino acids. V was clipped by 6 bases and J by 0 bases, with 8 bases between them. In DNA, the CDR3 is TGTGCCAGCAGGGCGACGCCGAACACCGGGGAGCTGTTTTTT. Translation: CASRATPNTGELFF.

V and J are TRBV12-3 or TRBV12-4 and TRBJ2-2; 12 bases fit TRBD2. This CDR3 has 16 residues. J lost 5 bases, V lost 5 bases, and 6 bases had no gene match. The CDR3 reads CASSPRTSGNTGELFF. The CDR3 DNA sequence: TGTGCCAGCAGTCCAAGGACTAGCGGGAATACCGGGGAGCTGTTTTTT.

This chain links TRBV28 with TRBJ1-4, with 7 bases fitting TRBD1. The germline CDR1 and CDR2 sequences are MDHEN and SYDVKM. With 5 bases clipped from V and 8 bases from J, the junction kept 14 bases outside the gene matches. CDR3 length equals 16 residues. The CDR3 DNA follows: TGTGCCAGCAGTCCCCACCCACAGGGGTCGCGGGAAAAACTGTTTTTT. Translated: CASSPHPQGSREKLFF.

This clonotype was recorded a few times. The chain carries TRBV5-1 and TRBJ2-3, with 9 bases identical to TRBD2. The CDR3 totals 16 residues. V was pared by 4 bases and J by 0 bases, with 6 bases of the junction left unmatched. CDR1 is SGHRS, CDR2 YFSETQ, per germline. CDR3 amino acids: CASSPGTSHSTDTQYF. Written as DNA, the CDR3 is TGCGCCAGCAGCCCTGGGACTAGCCATAGCACAGATACGCAGTATTTT.

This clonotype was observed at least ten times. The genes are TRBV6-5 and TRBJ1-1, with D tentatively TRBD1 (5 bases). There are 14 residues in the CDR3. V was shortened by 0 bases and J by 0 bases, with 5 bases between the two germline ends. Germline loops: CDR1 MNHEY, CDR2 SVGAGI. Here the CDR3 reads CASSYSTVNTEAFF. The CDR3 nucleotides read TGTGCCAGCAGTTACTCGACAGTGAACACTGAAGCTTTCTTT.

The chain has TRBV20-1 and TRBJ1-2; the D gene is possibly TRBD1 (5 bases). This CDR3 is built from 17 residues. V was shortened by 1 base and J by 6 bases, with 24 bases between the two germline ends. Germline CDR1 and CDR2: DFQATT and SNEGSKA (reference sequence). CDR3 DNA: TGCAGTGCTAGAGCCCCCCAATCACGGACAAGGAGCGATGGCTACACCTTC. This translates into CSARAPQSRTRSDGYTF.

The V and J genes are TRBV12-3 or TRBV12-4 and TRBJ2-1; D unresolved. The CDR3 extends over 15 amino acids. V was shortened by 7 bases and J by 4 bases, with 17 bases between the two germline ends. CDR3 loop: CASTPGLILYNEQFF. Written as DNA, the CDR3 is TGTGCCAGCACGCCGGGCCTTATACTTTACAATGAGCAGTTCTTC.

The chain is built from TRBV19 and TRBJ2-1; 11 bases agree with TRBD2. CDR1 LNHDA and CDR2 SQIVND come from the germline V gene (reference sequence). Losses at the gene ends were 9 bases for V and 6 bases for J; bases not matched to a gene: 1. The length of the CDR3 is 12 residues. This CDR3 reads CASGTSGNEQFF. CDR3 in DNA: TGTGCCAGCGGGACTAGCGGCAATGAGCAGTTCTTC.

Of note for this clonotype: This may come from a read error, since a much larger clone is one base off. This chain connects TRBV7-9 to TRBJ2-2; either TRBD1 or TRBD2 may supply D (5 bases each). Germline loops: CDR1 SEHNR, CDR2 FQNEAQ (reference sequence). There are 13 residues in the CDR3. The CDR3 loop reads CASSLRGTGELLF. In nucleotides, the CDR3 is TGTGCCAGCAGCTTAAGAGGGACCGGGGAGCTGTTATTT. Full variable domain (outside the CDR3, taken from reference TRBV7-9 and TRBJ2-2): DTGVSQNPRHKITKRGQNVTFRCDPISEHNRLYWYRQTLGQGPEFLTYFQNEAQLEKSRLLSDRFSAERPKGSFSTLEIQRTEQGDSAMYLCASSLRGTGELLFGEGSRLTVL.

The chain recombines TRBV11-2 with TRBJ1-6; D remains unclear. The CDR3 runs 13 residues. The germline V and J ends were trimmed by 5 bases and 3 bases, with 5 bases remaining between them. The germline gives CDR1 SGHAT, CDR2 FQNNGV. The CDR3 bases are TGTGCCAGCAGCCCCTACTATAATTCACCCCTCCACTTT. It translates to CASSPYYNSPLHF.

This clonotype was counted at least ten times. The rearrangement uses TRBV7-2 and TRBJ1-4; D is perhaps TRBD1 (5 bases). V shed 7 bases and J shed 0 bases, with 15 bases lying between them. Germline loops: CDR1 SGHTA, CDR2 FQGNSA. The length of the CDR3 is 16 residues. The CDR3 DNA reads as TGTGCCAGCACCCAATGGGGCAAATCAACTAATGAAAAACTGTTTTTT. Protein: CASTQWGKSTNEKLFF.

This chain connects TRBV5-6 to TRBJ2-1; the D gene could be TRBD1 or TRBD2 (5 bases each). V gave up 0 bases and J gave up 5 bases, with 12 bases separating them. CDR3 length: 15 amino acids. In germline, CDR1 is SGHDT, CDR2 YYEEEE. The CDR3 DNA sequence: TGTGCCAGCAGCTTGGTTTCGGGGCAGGACAATGAGCAGTTCTTC. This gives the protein CASSLVSGQDNEQFF.

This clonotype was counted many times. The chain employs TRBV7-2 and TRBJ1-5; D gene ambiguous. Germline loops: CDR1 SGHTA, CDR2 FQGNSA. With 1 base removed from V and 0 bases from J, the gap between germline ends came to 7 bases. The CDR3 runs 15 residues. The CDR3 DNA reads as TGTGCCAGCAGCTTAGAACAGTTTAGCAATCAGCCCCAGCATTTT. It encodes CASSLEQFSNQPQHF.

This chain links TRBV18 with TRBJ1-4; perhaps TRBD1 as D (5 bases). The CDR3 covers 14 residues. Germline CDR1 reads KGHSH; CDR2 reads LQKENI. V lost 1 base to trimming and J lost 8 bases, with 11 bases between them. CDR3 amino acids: CASSPRDRQEKLFF. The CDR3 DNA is TGTGCCAGCTCACCACGGGACCGCCAGGAAAAACTGTTTTTT.

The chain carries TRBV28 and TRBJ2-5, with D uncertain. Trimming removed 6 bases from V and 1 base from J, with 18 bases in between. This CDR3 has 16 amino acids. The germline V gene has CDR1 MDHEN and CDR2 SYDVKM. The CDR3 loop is CASRTQIGRRQETQYF. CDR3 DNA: TGTGCCAGCAGGACCCAAATCGGCCGACGCCAAGAGACCCAGTACTTC.

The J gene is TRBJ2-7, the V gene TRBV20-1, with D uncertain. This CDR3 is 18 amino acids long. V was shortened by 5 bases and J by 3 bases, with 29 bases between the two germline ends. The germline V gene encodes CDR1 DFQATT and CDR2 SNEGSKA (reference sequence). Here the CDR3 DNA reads TGCAGTGCTCGACCCCCCCCACCGCTTGAGCGATGGGACTACGAGCAGTACTTC. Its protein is CSARPPPPLERWDYEQYF.

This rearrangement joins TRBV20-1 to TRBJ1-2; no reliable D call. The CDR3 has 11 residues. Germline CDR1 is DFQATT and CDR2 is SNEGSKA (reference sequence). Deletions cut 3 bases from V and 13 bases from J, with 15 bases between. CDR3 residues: CSASRQMKVTF. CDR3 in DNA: TGCAGTGCTAGTAGGCAGATGAAAGTCACCTTC.

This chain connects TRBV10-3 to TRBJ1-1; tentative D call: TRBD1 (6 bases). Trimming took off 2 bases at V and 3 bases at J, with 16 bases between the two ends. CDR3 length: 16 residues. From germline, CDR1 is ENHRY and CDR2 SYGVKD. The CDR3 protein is CAISEVQGLRHTEAFF. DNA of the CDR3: TGTGCCATCAGTGAGGTACAGGGCCTAAGGCACACTGAAGCTTTCTTT.

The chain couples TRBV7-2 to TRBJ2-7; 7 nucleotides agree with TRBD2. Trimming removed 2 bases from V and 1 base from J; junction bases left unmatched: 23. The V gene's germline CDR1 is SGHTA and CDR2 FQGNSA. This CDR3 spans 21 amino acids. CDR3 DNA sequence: TGTGCCAGCAGCTTATTATGGATAGTGGCTAGCGGAAGCCGGATGTCCTACGAGCAGTACGTC. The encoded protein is CASSLLWIVASGSRMSYEQYV.